Listed below are T cell receptor beta chains from one sample, sequenced in a study of beta chain features in type 1 diabetes. TCRdb's table, derived via immunoSEQ multiplex PCR, lists solely in-frame clones and lacks some. The repertoire holds 300,000 to 450,000 clones, 8.5% to 10% seen once, with about 0.6% in the top ten. Input material: central memory CD4+ T cells from blood. Receptors originate from a man in his thirties or forties with type 1 diabetes. CDR3s include the opening cysteine and the closing phenylalanine or tryptophan. Each record gives: clone size, D gene, CDR3 length, V gene, J gene, CDR3 protein, CDR3 DNA. D genes are given only for firm matches. Not every row has a clone size; where given, it reads once, few, many or a size class.

clone_size: -
d_call: -
cdr3_length: 12
v_call: TRBV9
j_call: TRBJ1-1
cdr3_aa: CASSVVGGEAFF
cdr3_nt: TGTGCCAGCAGCGTAGTGGGCGGTGAAGCTTTCTTT

clone_size: -
d_call: -
cdr3_length: 14
v_call: TRBV27
j_call: TRBJ2-7
cdr3_aa: CASSTSGPAYEQYF
cdr3_nt: TGTGCCAGCAGTACCAGTGGCCCGGCCTACGAGCAGTACTTC

clone_size: -
d_call: -
cdr3_length: 15
v_call: TRBV27
j_call: TRBJ1-2
cdr3_aa: CASSLSIGYAGGYTF
cdr3_nt: TGTGCCAGCAGTTTATCGATAGGGTATGCGGGTGGCTACACCTTC

clone_size: many
d_call: TRBD1
cdr3_length: 16
v_call: TRBV25-1
j_call: TRBJ2-7
cdr3_aa: CASSGDRGVSSYEQYF
cdr3_nt: TGTGCCAGCAGTGGTGACAGGGGGGTTTCTTCCTACGAGCAGTACTTC

clone_size: -
d_call: -
cdr3_length: 11
v_call: TRBV4-2
j_call: TRBJ2-7
cdr3_aa: CASSLGREQYF
cdr3_nt: TGTGCCAGCAGCTTAGGGCGCGAGCAGTACTTC

clone_size: -
d_call: TRBD2
cdr3_length: 16
v_call: TRBV5-5
j_call: TRBJ2-1
cdr3_aa: CASSQEGIAGSNEQFF
cdr3_nt: TGTGCCAGCAGCCAAGAGGGGATAGCGGGAAGCAATGAGCAGTTCTTC

clone_size: -
d_call: TRBD2
cdr3_length: 15
v_call: TRBV5-4
j_call: TRBJ2-7
cdr3_aa: CASTRGGRDPYEQYF
cdr3_nt: TGTGCCAGCACCCGCGGGGGGCGCGATCCCTACGAGCAGTACTTC

clone_size: -
d_call: -
cdr3_length: 15
v_call: TRBV9
j_call: TRBJ1-1
cdr3_aa: CASSVDSTGNTEAFF
cdr3_nt: TGTGCCAGCAGCGTAGACTCTACAGGGAACACTGAAGCTTTCTTT

clone_size: -
d_call: TRBD2
cdr3_length: 15
v_call: TRBV7-2
j_call: TRBJ2-1
cdr3_aa: CASSFDASGSYEQFF
cdr3_nt: TGTGCCAGCAGCTTTGACGCTAGCGGGAGCTATGAGCAGTTCTTC

clone_size: few
d_call: TRBD2
cdr3_length: 14
v_call: TRBV28
j_call: TRBJ2-5
cdr3_aa: CASSSTSGMETQYF
cdr3_nt: TGTGCCAGCAGCTCGACTAGCGGGATGGAGACCCAGTACTTC

clone_size: -
d_call: TRBD1
cdr3_length: 14
v_call: TRBV27
j_call: TRBJ1-5
cdr3_aa: CASSLRQGNQPQHF
cdr3_nt: TGTGCCAGCAGTCTTCGACAGGGGAATCAGCCCCAGCATTTT

clone_size: -
d_call: -
cdr3_length: 12
v_call: TRBV10-3
j_call: TRBJ2-5
cdr3_aa: CAIRGWEETQYF
cdr3_nt: TGTGCCATCAGGGGCTGGGAAGAGACCCAGTACTTC

clone_size: few
d_call: -
cdr3_length: 15
v_call: TRBV30
j_call: TRBJ1-5
cdr3_aa: CAWSIQGNSNQPQHF
cdr3_nt: TGTGCCTGGTCCATTCAGGGTAATAGCAATCAGCCCCAGCATTTT

clone_size: -
d_call: -
cdr3_length: 15
v_call: TRBV30
j_call: TRBJ1-1
cdr3_aa: CAWSVLLGENTEAFF
cdr3_nt: TGTGCCTGGAGTGTACTCCTAGGGGAGAACACTGAAGCTTTCTTT

clone_size: few
d_call: -
cdr3_length: 14
v_call: TRBV7-2
j_call: TRBJ2-3
cdr3_aa: CASSLRVKGYTQYF
cdr3_nt: TGTGCCAGCAGCTTACGCGTAAAAGGTTATACGCAGTATTTT

clone_size: -
d_call: -
cdr3_length: 13
v_call: TRBV6-5
j_call: TRBJ2-1
cdr3_aa: CASSYTGYNEQFF
cdr3_nt: TGTGCCAGCAGTTACACAGGTTACAATGAGCAGTTCTTC

clone_size: -
d_call: TRBD2
cdr3_length: 18
v_call: TRBV2
j_call: TRBJ2-3
cdr3_aa: CASSEGTSGKSLTDTQYF
cdr3_nt: TGTGCCAGCAGTGAAGGGACTAGCGGGAAAAGCCTCACAGATACGCAGTATTTT

clone_size: -
d_call: TRBD1
cdr3_length: 16
v_call: TRBV7-2
j_call: TRBJ1-2
cdr3_aa: CASSLLPGGANYGYTF
cdr3_nt: TGTGCCAGCAGCTTACTTCCAGGGGGGGCTAACTATGGCTACACCTTC

clone_size: many
d_call: -
cdr3_length: 14
v_call: TRBV7-2
j_call: TRBJ1-3
cdr3_aa: CASTLRDMGNTIYF
cdr3_nt: TGTGCCAGCACCCTCCGGGACATGGGAAACACCATATATTTT

clone_size: -
d_call: TRBD2
cdr3_length: 15
v_call: TRBV9
j_call: TRBJ2-1
cdr3_aa: CASSPSGAGYNEQFF
cdr3_nt: TGTGCCAGCAGCCCTAGCGGAGCGGGATACAATGAGCAGTTCTTC

clone_size: many
d_call: -
cdr3_length: 15
v_call: TRBV28
j_call: TRBJ2-2
cdr3_aa: CASSSGGTLIRELFF
cdr3_nt: TGTGCCAGCAGCAGTGGCGGGACACTCATTCGGGAGCTGTTTTTT

clone_size: -
d_call: -
cdr3_length: 13
v_call: TRBV18
j_call: TRBJ1-4
cdr3_aa: CASSPPLSEKLFF
cdr3_nt: TGTGCCAGCTCACCACCGCTGAGTGAAAAACTGTTTTTT

clone_size: -
d_call: -
cdr3_length: 17
v_call: TRBV4-3
j_call: TRBJ2-6
cdr3_aa: CASSPRTASSGANVLTF
cdr3_nt: TGCGCCAGCAGCCCCAGGACAGCCAGCTCTGGGGCCAACGTCCTGACTTTC

clone_size: few
d_call: -
cdr3_length: 11
v_call: TRBV28
j_call: TRBJ2-7
cdr3_aa: CASSLQERQYF
cdr3_nt: TGTGCCAGCAGCCTGCAGGAGAGGCAGTACTTC

clone_size: few
d_call: TRBD2
cdr3_length: 16
v_call: TRBV11-3
j_call: TRBJ2-1
cdr3_aa: CASSFSSGRPDNEQFF
cdr3_nt: TGTGCCAGCAGCTTCTCTAGCGGGAGGCCGGACAATGAGCAGTTCTTC

clone_size: -
d_call: -
cdr3_length: 17
v_call: TRBV28
j_call: TRBJ2-2
cdr3_aa: CASSPPPTGLLTGELFF
cdr3_nt: TGTGCCAGCAGTCCCCCGCCCACGGGACTTCTCACCGGGGAGCTGTTTTTT